This is a list of T cell receptor beta chains from one sample in a study of Graves' ophthalmopathy and Graves' hyperthyroidism. Via MiXCR, TCRdb re-called the multiplex PCR reads, giving one row per CDR3 protein. Of 650,000 to 900,000 distinct CDR3 sequences listed, roughly 40% are singletons. The sequenced sample consisted of peripheral blood. Receptors originate from an adult man with Graves' ophthalmopathy. The CDR3 runs from the conserved cysteine through the conserved F or W. D genes are given only for firm matches. Clone sizes are given selectively: once, few, many, or a class where the clone is expanded.

J gene	D gene	V gene	clone size	CDR3 DNA	CDR3 protein
TRBJ2-1	NA	TRBV7-9	NA	TGTGCCAGCAGCTTAGCGCCGAGGAGTTCCTACAATGAGCAGTTCTTC	CASSLAPRSSYNEQFF
TRBJ1-4	TRBD1	TRBV12-3/TRBV12-4	many	TGTGCCAGCAGCGGACAGGGGGTAGAAAAACTGTTTTTT	CASSGQGVEKLFF
TRBJ1-1	NA	TRBV2	many	TGTGCCAGCAGTGAAGCGCTAGGGGGTACTGAAGCTTTCTTT	CASSEALGGTEAFF
TRBJ2-5	NA	TRBV7-2	many	TGTGCCAGCAGCGGCAGGGTTCAAGAGACCCAGTACTTC	CASSGRVQETQYF
TRBJ2-7	TRBD2	TRBV19	NA	TGTGCCAGTAGTAGTCCCGGGACAGGGGGACTAGCGGGAGTCTACGAGCAGTACTTC	CASSSPGTGGLAGVYEQYF
TRBJ2-2	NA	TRBV7-9	few	TGTGCCAGCAGCTTAACGCTCCTAACTCCGCTGTTTTTT	CASSLTLLTPLFF
TRBJ1-2	NA	TRBV19	NA	TGTGCCAGTAGTCTTCTCGGAGCCTCCTATGGCTACACCTTC	CASSLLGASYGYTF
TRBJ2-7	TRBD1	TRBV20-1	many	TGCAGTGCTGAGGGACAGATTGTCCGCGAGCAGTACTTC	CSAEGQIVREQYF
TRBJ1-1	TRBD1	TRBV7-7	NA	TGTGCCAGCAGCTTTAGACAGGGTACCGAAGCTTTCTTT	CASSFRQGTEAFF
TRBJ2-5	NA	TRBV29-1	many	TGCAGCGTTGTCCCCAAAGAGACCCAGTACTTC	CSVVPKETQYF
TRBJ1-2	NA	TRBV2	once	TGTGCCAGCAGCTCTACAGGTTGGAGAAGCTACACCTTC	CASSSTGWRSYTF
TRBJ1-2	TRBD1	TRBV29-1	many	TGCAGCGTGCGGGACAGGGGGCCCTATGGCTACACCTTC	CSVRDRGPYGYTF
TRBJ1-6	NA	TRBV5-1	many	TGCGCCAGCAGCTACTCTCAGGGCTCACCCCTCCACTTT	CASSYSQGSPLHF
TRBJ2-7	NA	TRBV19	NA	TGTGCCAGTAGTATCCTCTCCAGGGGATCCTACGAGCAGTACTTC	CASSILSRGSYEQYF
TRBJ2-7	TRBD2	TRBV20-1	NA	TGCAGTGCTAGAGATCCGGTGGCGGGAGTGCACGAGCAGTACTTC	CSARDPVAGVHEQYF
TRBJ2-7	NA	TRBV2	many	TGTGCCAGCAGTGTGGGCATCCCATATACCTACGAGCAGTACTTC	CASSVGIPYTYEQYF
TRBJ2-7	NA	TRBV6-1	NA	TGTGCCAGCGAAGAAGGGAACTCCTACGAGCAGTACTTC	CASEEGNSYEQYF
TRBJ2-6	NA	TRBV10-3	NA	TGTGCCATCAGTGAGTCGAGGGGGAACACTGGGGCCAACGTCCTGACTTTC	CAISESRGNTGANVLTF
TRBJ1-1	NA	TRBV7-9	NA	TGTGCCAGCAGCTTTAGGGCTGTAGAACATGTCTTT	CASSFRAVEHVF
TRBJ1-2	TRBD1	TRBV7-9	few	TGTGCCAGCAGCTTAATGGGGACAGCAAACTATGGCTACACCTTC	CASSLMGTANYGYTF
TRBJ2-3	TRBD2	TRBV29-1	few	TGCAGCGGTACTAGCGGGACCGCAGATACGCAGTATTTT	CSGTSGTADTQYF
TRBJ2-5	NA	TRBV10-3	NA	TGTGCCATCAGTTACTGGGGGACTCAAGAGACCCAGTACTTC	CAISYWGTQETQYF
TRBJ2-2	NA	TRBV10-2	NA	TGCGCCAGCAGTGTCCCAGGGAGGAACGGGGAGCTGTTTTTT	CASSVPGRNGELFF
TRBJ2-2	NA	TRBV25-1	NA	TGTGCCAGCAGTGGATGGGGGGAGCTGTTTTTT	CASSGWGELFF
TRBJ2-7	TRBD1	TRBV10-3	NA	TGTGCCAGCAGCAAATACGTCGGGACAGTAACCTACGAGCAGTACTTC	CASSKYVGTVTYEQYF
TRBJ1-5	NA	TRBV24-1	NA	TGTGCCAGCTCACCCGGGAGGGTAAGCAATCAGCCCCAGCATTTT	CASSPGRVSNQPQHF
TRBJ2-5	NA	TRBV9	NA	TGTGCCAGCACCCCGGGTAGAGGGAGAGAGACCCAGTACTTC	CASTPGRGRETQYF
TRBJ1-6	TRBD1	TRBV10-3	many	TGTGCCATCAGAGGAGGGGGCCCTTATTCACCCCTCCACTTT	CAIRGGGPYSPLHF
TRBJ1-2	TRBD1	TRBV10-3	many	TGTGCCATCAGTGAGGTTCCAGGGGGCGACTATGGCTACACCTTC	CAISEVPGGDYGYTF
TRBJ2-2	NA	TRBV25-1	few	TGTGCCAGCAGCCTCCTTATTCAGGGGAGGGGCGGGGAGCTGTTTTTT	CASSLLIQGRGGELFF
TRBJ2-5	TRBD1	TRBV20-1	few	TGCAGTGCTAGGAGTGGGACAGATTATAGCGAGACCCAGTACTTC	CSARSGTDYSETQYF
TRBJ2-7	TRBD2	TRBV2	many	TGTGCCAGCAGTGTTGGGCAACTAGCGGTCCGCTACGAGCAGTACTTC	CASSVGQLAVRYEQYF
TRBJ1-2	NA	TRBV12-3/TRBV12-4	NA	TGTGCCAGCAGTTTCGGAGTGTCCTCTAACTATGGCTACACCTTC	CASSFGVSSNYGYTF
TRBJ2-3	NA	TRBV5-5	NA	TGTGCCAGTACGACAGCGGCTAGCGCTACAGATACGCAGTATTTT	CASTTAASATDTQYF
TRBJ1-6	NA	TRBV20-1	many	TGCAGTGCACGCAGACAGGAGGGGTCACCCCTCCACTTT	CSARRQEGSPLHF
TRBJ1-2	NA	TRBV7-2	NA	TGTGCCAGCAGTCGTATAGGGGGATACACCTTC	CASSRIGGYTF
TRBJ1-5	TRBD1	TRBV24-1	NA	TGTGCCACCAGTTACCAGGGGGATCAGCCCCAGCATTTT	CATSYQGDQPQHF
TRBJ1-3	NA	TRBV29-1	NA	TGCAGCGTTGAAGAGGACAGTAACACCATATATTTT	CSVEEDSNTIYF
TRBJ1-2	NA	TRBV11-2	NA	TGTGCCAGCAGCTCAGACGCGGACCGGAACTATGGCTACACCTTC	CASSSDADRNYGYTF
TRBJ1-1	NA	TRBV7-6	NA	TGTGCCAGCGGCTTAGCGGGGACCCCTCGGAACACTGAAGCTTTCTTT	CASGLAGTPRNTEAFF
TRBJ1-3	TRBD1	TRBV4-2	few	TGTGCCAGCAGCCTTCGGACAGGCCCCCCTGGAAACACCATATATTTT	CASSLRTGPPGNTIYF
TRBJ2-2	NA	TRBV7-9	few	TGTGCCAGCAGCTTGGGGACCATCCAACTTACCCGGGAGCTGTTTTTT	CASSLGTIQLTRELFF